The T cell receptor beta chain described here comes from a study of metastatic and nonmetastatic thyroid tumors. At the level of the study: Patients with malignant and benign thyroid disease provided blood and tumor or nodule tissue, whose repertoires were compared. Study-wide points: Malignant thyroid tumors reportedly exceeded benign nodules significantly in TCR beta diversity, with the difference appearing in blood and tumor.

Original handling: Across clinicopathological groups, CDR3 differences served as the basis for building a distant-metastasis classifier for papillary thyroid cancer. TCRdb re-called the PCR reads through MiXCR. The V and J calls and clone size are TCRdb's, not the authors'. The sample lists about 33,000 clones; 10% to 13% were seen once. Germline values: CDR1 WSHSY, CDR2 SAAADI. Trimming at V came to 3 bases and at J to 4 bases, leaving 7 bases not matched to a gene. The CDR3 runs 15 residues. There are many counts of this clone. Its antigen is undetermined. Before thyroid surgery, none of the patients had received any treatment.

The clonotype originates from a female donor with papillary thyroid cancer or a benign thyroid nodule (not recorded which). Some clones in this sample may be carry-over from other donors' samples. The chain links TRBV10-2 to TRBJ2-5; 8 bases agree with TRBD1. Sequenced: blood. The CDR3 DNA reads TGCGCCAGCAGTGACCTCGGACAGGGAGGAGAGACCCAGTACTTC. This sequence encodes CASSDLGQGGETQYF.